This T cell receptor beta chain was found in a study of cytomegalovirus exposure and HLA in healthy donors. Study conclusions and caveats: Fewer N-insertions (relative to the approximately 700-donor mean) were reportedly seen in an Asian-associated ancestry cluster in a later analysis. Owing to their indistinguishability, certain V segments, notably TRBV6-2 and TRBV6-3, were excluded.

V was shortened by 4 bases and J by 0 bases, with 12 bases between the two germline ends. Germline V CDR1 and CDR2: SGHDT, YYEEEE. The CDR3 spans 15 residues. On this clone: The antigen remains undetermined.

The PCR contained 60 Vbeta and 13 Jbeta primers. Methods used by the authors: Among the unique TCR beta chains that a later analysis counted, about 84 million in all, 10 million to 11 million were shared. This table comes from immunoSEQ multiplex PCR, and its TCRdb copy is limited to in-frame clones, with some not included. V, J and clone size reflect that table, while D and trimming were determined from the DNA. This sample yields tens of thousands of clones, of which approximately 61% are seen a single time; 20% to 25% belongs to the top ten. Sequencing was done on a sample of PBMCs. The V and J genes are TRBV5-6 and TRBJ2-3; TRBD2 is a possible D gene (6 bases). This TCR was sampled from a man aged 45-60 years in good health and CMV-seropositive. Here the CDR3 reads CASSRGIRSTDTQYF. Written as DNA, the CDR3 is TGTGCCAGCAGCCGGGGGATTCGGAGCACAGATACGCAGTATTTT.